Given below is one TCR beta chain in context. Its antigen remains unidentified. This sample is drawn from a study of CD8+ T cells in alopecia areata. General study findings and limits: Scalp and blood retained many expanded lesional clones during tofacitinib.

Noted treatment: oral pan-JAK inhibitor, 5-10 mg twice daily. The authors extracted RNA and reverse transcribed it into cDNA as the sequencing template. TCRdb's copy holds only in-frame clones and misses some; the assay was immunoSEQ multiplex PCR. The table has 95,000 to 150,000 clones, 53% seen once. Germline V gene lookup returns CDR1 GTSNPN and CDR2 SVGIG (reference sequence). The CDR3 has 13 amino acids. V was trimmed by 3 bases and J by 4 bases, leaving 12 bases between them. Sequencing was performed on CD4+ T cells sorted from blood, taken at week 4, from a patient treated with tofacitinib. This chain uses TRBV30 with TRBJ1-1; no clear D. The TCR comes from a human donor with alopecia areata. The CDR3 coding sequence is TGTGCCTGGAGGGCCGGCTGGTCCACTGAAGCTTTCTTT. Translated: CAWRAGWSTEAFF.